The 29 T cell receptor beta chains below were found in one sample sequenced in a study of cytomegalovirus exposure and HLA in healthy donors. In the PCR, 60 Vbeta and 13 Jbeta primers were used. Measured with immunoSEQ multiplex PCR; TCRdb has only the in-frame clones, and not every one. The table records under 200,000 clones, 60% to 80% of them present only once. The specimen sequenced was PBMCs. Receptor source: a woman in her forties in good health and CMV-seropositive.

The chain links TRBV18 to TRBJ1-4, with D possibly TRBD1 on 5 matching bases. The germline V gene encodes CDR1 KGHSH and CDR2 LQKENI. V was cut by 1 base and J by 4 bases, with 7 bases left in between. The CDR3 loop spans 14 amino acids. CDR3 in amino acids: CASSPQQDNEKLFF. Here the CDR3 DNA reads TGTGCCAGCTCACCACAACAGGATAATGAAAAACTGTTTTTT.

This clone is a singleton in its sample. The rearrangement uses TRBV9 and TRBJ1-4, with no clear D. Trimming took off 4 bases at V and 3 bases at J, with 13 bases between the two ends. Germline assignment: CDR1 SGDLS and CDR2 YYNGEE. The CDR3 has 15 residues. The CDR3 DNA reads TGTGCCAGCAGCCCCCACATGGCAGCTAATGAAAAACTGTTTTTT. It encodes CASSPHMAANEKLFF.

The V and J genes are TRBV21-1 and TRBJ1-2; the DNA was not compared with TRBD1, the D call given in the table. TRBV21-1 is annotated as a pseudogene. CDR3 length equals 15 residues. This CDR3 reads CASSKVWDRGPGYTF. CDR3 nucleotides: TGTGCCAGCAGCAAAGTTTGGGACAGGGGGCCTGGCTACACCTTC.

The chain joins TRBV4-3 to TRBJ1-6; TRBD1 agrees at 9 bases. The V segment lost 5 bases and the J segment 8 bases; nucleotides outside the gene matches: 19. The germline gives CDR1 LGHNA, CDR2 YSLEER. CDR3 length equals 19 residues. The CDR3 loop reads CASSRAPRTGEGLYSPLHF. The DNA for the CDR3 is TGCGCCAGCAGCAGAGCCCCCAGGACAGGGGAAGGATTGTATTCACCCCTCCACTTT.

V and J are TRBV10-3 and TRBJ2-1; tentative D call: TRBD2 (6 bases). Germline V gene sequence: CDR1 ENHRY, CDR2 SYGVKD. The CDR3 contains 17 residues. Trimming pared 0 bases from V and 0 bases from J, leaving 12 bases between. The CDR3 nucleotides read TGTGCCATCAGTGAGTCCGAGGGGAGGAGCTCCTACAATGAGCAGTTCTTC. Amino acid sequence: CAISESEGRSSYNEQFF.

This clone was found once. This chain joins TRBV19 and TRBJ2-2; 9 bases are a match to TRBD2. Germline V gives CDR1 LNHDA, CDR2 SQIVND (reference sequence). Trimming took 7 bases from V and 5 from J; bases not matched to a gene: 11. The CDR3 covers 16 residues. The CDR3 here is CASMLAGGPRTGELFF. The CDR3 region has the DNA TGTGCCAGTATGCTGGCGGGAGGGCCTCGGACCGGGGAGCTGTTTTTT. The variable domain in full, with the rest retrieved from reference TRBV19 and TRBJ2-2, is DGGITQSPKYLFRKEGQNVTLSCEQNLNHDAMYWYRQDPGQGLRLIYYSQIVNDFQKGDIAEGYSVSREKKESFPLTVTSAQKNPTAFYLCASMLAGGPRTGELFFGEGSRLTVL.

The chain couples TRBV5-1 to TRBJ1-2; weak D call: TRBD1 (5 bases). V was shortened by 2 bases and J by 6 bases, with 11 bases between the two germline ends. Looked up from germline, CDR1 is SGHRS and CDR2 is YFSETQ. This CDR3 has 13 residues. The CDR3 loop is CASSFSSGHGYTF. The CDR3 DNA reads TGCGCCAGCAGCTTTAGTTCAGGGCATGGCTACACCTTC.

This CDR3 reads CASSLRTGVANEQFF. CDR3 DNA sequence: TGTGCCAGCAGCTTAAGGACAGGGGTGGCCAATGAGCAGTTCTTC. The rearrangement uses TRBV13 and TRBJ2-1; 9 bases match TRBD1. The length of the CDR3 is 15 residues. With 2 bases clipped from V and 6 bases from J, the junction kept 5 bases outside the gene matches. Germline V gene sequence: CDR1 PRHDT, CDR2 FYEKMQ (reference sequence).

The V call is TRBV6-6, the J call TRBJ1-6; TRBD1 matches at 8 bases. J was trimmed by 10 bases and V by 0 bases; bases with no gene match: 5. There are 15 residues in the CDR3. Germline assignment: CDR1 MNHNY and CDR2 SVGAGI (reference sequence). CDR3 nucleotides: TGTGCCAGCAGTTACTCGCAGGGGGCAGGGTCACCCCTCCACTTT. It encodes CASSYSQGAGSPLHF.

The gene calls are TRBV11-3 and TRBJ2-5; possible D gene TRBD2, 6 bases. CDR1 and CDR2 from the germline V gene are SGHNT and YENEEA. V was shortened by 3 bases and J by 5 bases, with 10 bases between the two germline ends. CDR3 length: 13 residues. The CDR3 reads CASSFFGGETQYF. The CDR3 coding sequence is TGTGCCAGCAGCTTTTTTGGGGGGGAGACCCAGTACTTC.

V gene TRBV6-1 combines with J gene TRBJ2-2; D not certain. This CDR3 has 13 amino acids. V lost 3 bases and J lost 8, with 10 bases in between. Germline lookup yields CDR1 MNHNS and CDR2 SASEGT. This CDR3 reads CASSDRLLGELFF. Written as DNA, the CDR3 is TGTGCCAGCAGTGATCGACTTTTAGGGGAGCTGTTTTTT.

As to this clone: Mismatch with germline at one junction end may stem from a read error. The CDR3 protein is CASSLGLSGGTDTQYF. DNA for the CDR3: TGTGCCAGCAGTTTAGGGTTAAGCGGGGGCACAGATACGCAGTATTTT. The V call is TRBV7-2, the J call TRBJ2-3; TRBD2 aligns across 7 bases. Germline CDR1 and CDR2: SGHTA and FQGNSA. CDR3 size: 16 residues.

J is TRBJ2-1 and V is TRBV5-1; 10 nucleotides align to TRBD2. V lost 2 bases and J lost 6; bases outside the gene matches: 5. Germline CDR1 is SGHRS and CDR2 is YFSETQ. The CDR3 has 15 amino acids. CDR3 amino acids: CASSFLAGEGNEQFF. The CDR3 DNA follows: TGCGCCAGCAGCTTTCTAGCGGGAGAGGGCAATGAGCAGTTCTTC.

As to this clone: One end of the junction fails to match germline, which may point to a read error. CDR3: CASSSPGDNVLTF. As DNA, the CDR3 is TGTGCCAGCAGTTCCCCAGGGGACAACGTCCTGACTTTC. This chain links TRBV28 with TRBJ2-6; a weak D match, TRBD1 (6 bases). Germline V gene lookup returns CDR1 MDHEN and CDR2 SYDVKM. The CDR3 is 13 residues long.

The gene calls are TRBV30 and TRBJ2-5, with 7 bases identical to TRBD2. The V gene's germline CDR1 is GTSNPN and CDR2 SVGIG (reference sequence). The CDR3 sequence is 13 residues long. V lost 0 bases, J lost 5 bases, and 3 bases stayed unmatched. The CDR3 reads CAWSVQAGETQYF. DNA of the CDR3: TGTGCCTGGAGTGTACAAGCGGGGGAGACCCAGTACTTC.

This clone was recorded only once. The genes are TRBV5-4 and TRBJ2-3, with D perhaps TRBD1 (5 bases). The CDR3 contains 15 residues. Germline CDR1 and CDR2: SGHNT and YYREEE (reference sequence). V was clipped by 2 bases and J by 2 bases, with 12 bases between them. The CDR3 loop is CASSFPTAYTDTQYF. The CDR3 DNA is TGTGCCAGCAGCTTCCCGACAGCCTACACAGATACGCAGTATTTT.

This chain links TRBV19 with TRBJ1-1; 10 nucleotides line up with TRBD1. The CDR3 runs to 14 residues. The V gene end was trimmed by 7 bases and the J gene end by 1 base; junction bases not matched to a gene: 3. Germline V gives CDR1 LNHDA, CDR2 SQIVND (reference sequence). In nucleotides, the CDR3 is TGTGCCAGTACCCGACAGGGGGCGAACACTGAAGCTTTCTTT. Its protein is CASTRQGANTEAFF.

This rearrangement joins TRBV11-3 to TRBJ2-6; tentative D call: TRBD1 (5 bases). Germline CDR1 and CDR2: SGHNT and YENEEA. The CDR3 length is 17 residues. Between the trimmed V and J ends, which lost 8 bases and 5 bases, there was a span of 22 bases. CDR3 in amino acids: CASDILVPSGRANVLTF. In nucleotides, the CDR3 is TGTGCCAGCGACATCCTGGTTCCGTCAGGGAGGGCCAACGTCCTGACTTTC.

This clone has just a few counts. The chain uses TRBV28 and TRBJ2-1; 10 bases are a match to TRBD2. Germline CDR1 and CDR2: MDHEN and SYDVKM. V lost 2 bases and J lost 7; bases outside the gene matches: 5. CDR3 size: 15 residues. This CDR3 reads CASSLPSGRGNEQFF. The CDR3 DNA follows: TGTGCCAGCAGTTTACCTAGCGGGAGAGGTAATGAGCAGTTCTTC.

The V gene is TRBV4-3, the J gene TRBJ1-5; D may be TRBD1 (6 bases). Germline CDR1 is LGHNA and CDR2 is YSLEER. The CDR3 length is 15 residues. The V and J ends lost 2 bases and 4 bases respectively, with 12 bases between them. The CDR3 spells CASSQSGQPNQPQHF. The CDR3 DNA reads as TGCGCCAGCAGCCAATCAGGACAGCCTAATCAGCCCCAGCATTTT.

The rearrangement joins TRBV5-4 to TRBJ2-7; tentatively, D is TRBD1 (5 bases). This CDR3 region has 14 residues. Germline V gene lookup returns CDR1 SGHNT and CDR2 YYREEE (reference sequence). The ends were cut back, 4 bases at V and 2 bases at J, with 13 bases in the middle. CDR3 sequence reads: CASSPKMGPYEQYF. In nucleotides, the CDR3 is TGTGCCAGCAGCCCGAAAATGGGGCCCTACGAGCAGTACTTC.

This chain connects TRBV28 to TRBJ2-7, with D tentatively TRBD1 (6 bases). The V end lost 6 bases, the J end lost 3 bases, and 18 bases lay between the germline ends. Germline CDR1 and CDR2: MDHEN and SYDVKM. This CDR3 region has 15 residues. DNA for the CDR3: TGTGCCAGCAGCCATCAACAGGGATCTATCTACGAGCAGTACTTC. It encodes CASSHQQGSIYEQYF.

The CDR3 is CASSFHSQETQYF. The CDR3 DNA reads TGTGCCAGCAGTTTCCACAGCCAAGAGACCCAGTACTTC. The chain carries TRBV28 and TRBJ2-5; D ambiguous. Trimming removed 3 bases from V and 1 base from J, with 6 bases in between. CDR1 is MDHEN and CDR2 is SYDVKM in the germline V gene. The CDR3 extends over 13 amino acids.

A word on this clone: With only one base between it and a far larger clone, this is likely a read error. Here the CDR3 DNA reads TGTGCCAGCAGCCCAACCATTGGGGGGAACGACGAGCAGTACTTC. This encodes CASSPTIGGNDEQYF. The genes are TRBV7-8 and TRBJ2-7; perhaps TRBD2 as D (6 bases). The germline gives CDR1 SGHVS, CDR2 FQNEAQ. This CDR3 is 15 amino acids long. The V end was cut by 5 bases, the J end by 5 bases, with 19 bases between.

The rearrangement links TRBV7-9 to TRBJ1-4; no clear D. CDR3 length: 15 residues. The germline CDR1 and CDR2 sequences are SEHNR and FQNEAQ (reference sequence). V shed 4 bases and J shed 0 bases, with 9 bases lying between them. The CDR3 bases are TGTGCCAGCAGCTCTGACATGGCAACTAATGAAAAACTGTTTTTT. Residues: CASSSDMATNEKLFF. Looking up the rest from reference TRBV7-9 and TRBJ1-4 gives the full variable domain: DTGVSQNPRHKITKRGQNVTFRCDPISEHNRLYWYRQTLGQGPEFLTYFQNEAQLEKSRLLSDRFSAERPKGSFSTLEIQRTEQGDSAMYLCASSSDMATNEKLFFGSGTQLSVL.

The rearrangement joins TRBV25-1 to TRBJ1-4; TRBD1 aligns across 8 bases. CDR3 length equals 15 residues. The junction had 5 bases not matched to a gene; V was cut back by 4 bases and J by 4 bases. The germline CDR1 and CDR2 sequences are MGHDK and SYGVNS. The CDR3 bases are TGTGCCAGCAGTGCGCAGGGGGCCGGTAATGAAAAACTGTTTTTT. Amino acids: CASSAQGAGNEKLFF.

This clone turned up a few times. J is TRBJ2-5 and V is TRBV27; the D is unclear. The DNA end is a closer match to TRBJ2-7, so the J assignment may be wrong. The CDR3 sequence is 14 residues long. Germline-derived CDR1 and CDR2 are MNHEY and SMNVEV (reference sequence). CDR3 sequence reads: CASSLYGGSYEQYF. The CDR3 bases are TGTGCCAGCAGCCTCTACGGCGGTTCCTACGAGCAGTACTTC.

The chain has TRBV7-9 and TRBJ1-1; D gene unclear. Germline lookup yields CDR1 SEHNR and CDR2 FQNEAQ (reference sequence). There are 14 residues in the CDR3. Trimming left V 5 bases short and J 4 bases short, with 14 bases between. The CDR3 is CASSPEVQFTEAFF. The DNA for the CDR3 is TGTGCCAGCAGCCCAGAGGTGCAGTTCACTGAAGCTTTCTTT.

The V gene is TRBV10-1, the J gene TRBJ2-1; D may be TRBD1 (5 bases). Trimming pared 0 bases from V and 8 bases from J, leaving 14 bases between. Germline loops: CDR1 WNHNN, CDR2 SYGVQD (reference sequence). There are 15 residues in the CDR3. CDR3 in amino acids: CASSESGAGLYEQFF. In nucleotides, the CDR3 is TGCGCCAGCAGTGAGTCTGGGGCAGGGCTCTATGAGCAGTTCTTC.